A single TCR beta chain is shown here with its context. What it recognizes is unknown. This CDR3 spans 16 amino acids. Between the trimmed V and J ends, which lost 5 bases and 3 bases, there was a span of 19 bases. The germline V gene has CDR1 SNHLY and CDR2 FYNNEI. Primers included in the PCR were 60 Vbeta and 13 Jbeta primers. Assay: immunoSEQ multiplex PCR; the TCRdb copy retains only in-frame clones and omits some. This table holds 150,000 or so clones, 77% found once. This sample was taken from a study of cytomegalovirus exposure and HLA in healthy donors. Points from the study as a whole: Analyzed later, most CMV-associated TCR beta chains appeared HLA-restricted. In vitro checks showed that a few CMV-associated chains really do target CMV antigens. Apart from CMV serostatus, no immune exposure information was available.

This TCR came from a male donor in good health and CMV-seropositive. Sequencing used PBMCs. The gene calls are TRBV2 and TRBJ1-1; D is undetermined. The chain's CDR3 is CASSSLVGGLHTEAFF. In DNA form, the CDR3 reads TGTGCCAGCAGTTCCCTTGTAGGAGGATTGCACACTGAAGCTTTCTTT.